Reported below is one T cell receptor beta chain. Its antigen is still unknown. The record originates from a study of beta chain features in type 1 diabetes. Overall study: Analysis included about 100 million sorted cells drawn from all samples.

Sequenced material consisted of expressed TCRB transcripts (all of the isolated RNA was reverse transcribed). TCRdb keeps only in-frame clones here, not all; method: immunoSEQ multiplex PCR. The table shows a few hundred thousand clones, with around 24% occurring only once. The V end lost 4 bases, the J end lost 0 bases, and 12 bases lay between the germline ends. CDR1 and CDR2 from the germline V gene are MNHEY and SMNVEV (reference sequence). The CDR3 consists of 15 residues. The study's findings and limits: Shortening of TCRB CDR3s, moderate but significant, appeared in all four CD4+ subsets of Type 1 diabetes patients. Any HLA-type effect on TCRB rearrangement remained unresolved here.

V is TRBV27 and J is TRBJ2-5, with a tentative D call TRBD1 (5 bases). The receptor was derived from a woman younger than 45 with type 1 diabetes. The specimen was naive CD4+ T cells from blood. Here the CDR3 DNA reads TGTGCCAGCAGTTCCCAGGGCAGGTACCAAGAGACCCAGTACTTC. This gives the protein CASSSQGRYQETQYF.